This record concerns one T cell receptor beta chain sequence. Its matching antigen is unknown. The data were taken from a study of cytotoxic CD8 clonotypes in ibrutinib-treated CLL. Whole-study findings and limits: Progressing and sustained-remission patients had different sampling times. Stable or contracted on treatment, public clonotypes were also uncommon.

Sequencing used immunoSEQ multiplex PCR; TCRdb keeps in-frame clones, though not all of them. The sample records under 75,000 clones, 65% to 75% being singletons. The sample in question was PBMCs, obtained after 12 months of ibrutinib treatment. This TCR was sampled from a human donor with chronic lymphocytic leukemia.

CDR3 residues: CASGASNTGELFF. DNA for the CDR3: TGTGCCAGCGGGGCATCGAACACCGGGGAGCTGTTTTTT. The J gene is TRBJ2-2, the V gene TRBV5-8; tentative D call: TRBD1 (5 bases). The germline V gene has CDR1 SGHTS and CDR2 YDEGEE. The CDR3 covers 13 residues. Trimming removed 7 bases from V and 0 bases from J, with 7 bases in between. Full variable domain (remainder filled in from reference TRBV5-8 and TRBJ2-2): EAGVTQSPTHLIKTRGQQATLRCSPISGHTSVYWYQQALGLGLQFLLWYDEGEERNRGNFPPRFSGRQFPNYSSELNVNALELEDSALYLCASGASNTGELFFGEGSRLTVL.